This TCR beta chain came from a study of cytomegalovirus exposure and HLA in healthy donors. Broader study findings: A later analysis found common viral pathogens apparently linked to several of the most significant clusters.

Details on this clone: What it binds is not known.

PCR was performed using 60 Vbeta and 13 Jbeta primers. Sequencing was performed with immunoSEQ multiplex PCR; in TCRdb, only in-frame clones are kept and a portion is missing. This table holds some 70,000 clones. CDR1 and CDR2 (germline): SEHNR, FQNEAQ (reference sequence). The CDR3 length is 15 residues. The ends lost 0 bases at V and 7 bases at J; junction bases unmatched: 6. The V call is TRBV7-9, the J call TRBJ1-5; 7 bases agree with TRBD1. The sequencing input was PBMCs. This clonotype was sampled from a man in his forties in good health and CMV-seronegative. The CDR3 is CASSLAGTEGQPQHF. CDR3 bases: TGTGCCAGCAGCTTAGCAGGGACAGAAGGGCAGCCCCAGCATTTT.